A single sample gave rise to the 21 T cell receptor beta chains below, sequenced in a study of early T cells in non-severe SARS-CoV-2 infection. MiXCR, applied by TCRdb to the 5' RACE reads, yields one record per CDR3 protein. Of more than 65,000 distinct CDR3 sequences listed, 3.5% to 6% were seen once; the top ten hold 3.5% to 4%. Material: whole blood, obtained at baseline. The source is an adult who was a healthcare worker with PCR-confirmed SARS-CoV-2 infection or an uninfected control (not recorded which). The donor label of this sample is uncertain.

In its sample, this clonotype was seen many times. One end of the junction fails to match germline, which may point to a read error. The gene calls are TRBV29-1 and TRBJ1-1; 8 bases map to TRBD1. Germline-derived CDR1 and CDR2 are SQVTM and ANQGSEA. The CDR3 has 14 residues. This CDR3 is CSVQEQGVNTEAFF. The CDR3 bases are TGCAGCGTTCAAGAACAGGGGGTGAACACTGAAGCTTTCTTT.

This clonotype was picked up many times. The V and J genes are TRBV20-1 and TRBJ2-7; TRBD2 is a possible D gene (6 bases). The CDR3 length is 14 residues. The V end lost 5 bases, the J end lost 3 bases, and 17 bases lay between the germline ends. Germline assignment: CDR1 DFQATT and CDR2 SNEGSKA (reference sequence). CDR3: CSALGYRGYYEQYF. Here the CDR3 DNA reads TGCAGTGCTTTGGGCTACCGGGGGTACTACGAGCAGTACTTC.

At least ten counts were recorded for this clonotype. CDR3 loop: CASSQGAYNEQFF. CDR3 nucleotide sequence: TGTGCCAGCAGTCAGGGGGCGTACAATGAGCAGTTCTTC. The J gene is TRBJ2-1, the V gene TRBV3-1, with 8 bases lining up with TRBD1. Germline V gene data show CDR1 as LGHDT and CDR2 as YNNKEL (reference sequence). V lost 6 bases, J lost 4 bases, and 2 bases stayed unmatched. The CDR3 contains 13 residues.

A few counts support this clonotype. This sequence joins TRBV12-5 and TRBJ2-3, with unresolved D. In germline, CDR1 is LGHNT, CDR2 FRNRAP. V lost 7 bases to trimming and J lost 6 bases, with 17 bases between them. CDR3 length equals 14 residues. This CDR3 reads CASALHGGDDTQYF. As DNA, the CDR3 is TGTGCTAGTGCCCTCCACGGTGGGGATGATACGCAGTATTTT.

In its sample, this clonotype was seen a few times. The genes are TRBV7-3 and TRBJ1-3; tentative D call: TRBD1 (5 bases). This CDR3 contains 18 residues. Germline values: CDR1 SGHTA, CDR2 FQGTGA. Trimming cost V 4 bases and J 2 bases, with 21 bases left between them. CDR3 sequence (DNA): TGTGCCAGCAGCTGGACCGCTCGTGTAAGGGGTGCTGGAAACACCATATATTTT. Protein sequence: CASSWTARVRGAGNTIYF.

This chain links TRBV4-2 with TRBJ2-7; no firm D call. Germline V CDR1 and CDR2: LGHNA, YNFKEQ. This CDR3 comprises 13 residues. The V and J ends lost 3 bases and 0 bases respectively, with 6 bases between them. Written as DNA, the CDR3 is TGTGCCAGCAGCCACCACAGCTCCTACGAGCAGTACTTC. As protein: CASSHHSSYEQYF.

In this sample, this clonotype turned up many times. This rearrangement joins TRBV6-2 or TRBV6-3 to TRBJ1-1; D might be TRBD1 (6 bases). Germline CDR1 is MNHEY and CDR2 is SVGEGT. Deletions cut 8 bases from V and 1 base from J, with 14 bases between. The CDR3 spans 14 residues. The CDR3 is CASVAGTPNTEAFF. The CDR3 nucleotides read TGTGCCAGCGTGGCCGGGACACCGAACACTGAAGCTTTCTTT.

This clonotype was detected only a few times. The chain combines TRBV13 with TRBJ1-1, with no clear D. This CDR3 has 13 residues. Germline CDR1 reads PRHDT; CDR2 reads FYEKMQ (reference sequence). V shed 8 bases and J shed 1 base, with 11 bases lying between them. The CDR3 DNA follows: TGTGCCAGCTCCCCTGGGGAGAACACTGAAGCTTTCTTT. Its translation is CASSPGENTEAFF.

This clonotype was observed at least ten times. This sequence joins TRBV18 and TRBJ2-7; 8 bases are shared with TRBD1. Unmatched junction bases numbered 5, after V lost 0 bases and J lost 4 bases. The length of the CDR3 is 15 residues. Germline V lookup: CDR1 KGHSH, CDR2 LQKENI. The CDR3 sequence: CASSPPDRGHYEQYF. As DNA, the CDR3 is TGTGCCAGCTCACCACCCGACAGGGGACATTACGAGCAGTACTTC.

The chain carries TRBV28 and TRBJ2-7; 7 bases align to TRBD1. Germline-derived CDR1 and CDR2 are MDHEN and SYDVKM. V shed 5 bases, J shed 7 bases, and the junction held 17 bases outside the gene matches. The CDR3 is 16 amino acids. The CDR3 reads CASSPALTGSFREQYF. The DNA of the CDR3 is TGTGCCAGCAGTCCTGCCTTGACAGGGAGTTTCAGGGAGCAGTACTTC.

The V and J genes are TRBV18 and TRBJ1-2; 7 bases map to TRBD1. V gave up 4 bases and J gave up 2 bases; unmatched junction bases: 7. The CDR3 sequence is 15 residues long. Germline V gene lookup returns CDR1 KGHSH and CDR2 LQKENI. CDR3 in amino acids: CASSLRGTANYGYTF. As DNA, the CDR3 is TGTGCCAGCTCACTAAGAGGGACAGCCAACTATGGCTACACCTTC.

In this sample, this clonotype turned up many times. This rearrangement joins TRBV7-9 to TRBJ1-2, with 9 bases identical to TRBD1. Per the germline V gene, CDR1 is SEHNR and CDR2 is FQNEAQ (reference sequence). The CDR3 loop spans 14 amino acids. The ends lost 4 bases at V and 2 bases at J; junction bases unmatched: 2. The CDR3 region has the DNA TGTGCCAGCAGCTCAGGACAGGGGAACTATGGCTACACCTTC. This gives the protein CASSSGQGNYGYTF. Full variable domain (rest looked up from reference TRBV7-9 and TRBJ1-2): DTGVSQNPRHKITKRGQNVTFRCDPISEHNRLYWYRQTLGQGPEFLTYFQNEAQLEKSRLLSDRFSAERPKGSFSTLEIQRTEQGDSAMYLCASSSGQGNYGYTFGSGTRLTVV.

The table lists this clonotype with many counts. The V gene is TRBV6-5, the J gene TRBJ1-4, with no clear D. Trimming shortened V by 5 bases and J by 5 bases, and 21 bases separated the two germline ends. The CDR3 loop spans 17 amino acids. Germline values: CDR1 MNHEY, CDR2 SVGAGI. Written as DNA, the CDR3 is TGTGCCAGCAGTCGAATGGGCGCTATAAGGGTAAATGAAAAACTGTTTTTT. Translated: CASSRMGAIRVNEKLFF.

This clonotype was recorded at least ten times. V usage is TRBV10-3 and J usage is TRBJ1-4, with a weak D call TRBD1 (5 bases). The CDR3 loop spans 13 amino acids. The V end lost 4 bases, the J end lost 8 bases, and 11 bases lay between the germline ends. Per the germline V gene, CDR1 is ENHRY and CDR2 is SYGVKD. CDR3 loop: CAISGRAGEKLFF. The CDR3 region has the DNA TGTGCCATCAGTGGCAGGGCTGGCGAAAAACTGTTTTTT.

This clonotype was seen a few times. This chain links TRBV5-1 with TRBJ1-6, with D maybe TRBD1 (5 bases). Germline loops: CDR1 SGHRS, CDR2 YFSETQ. CDR3 length: 13 amino acids. V lost 0 bases to trimming and J lost 9 bases, with 7 bases between them. The DNA for the CDR3 is TGCGCCAGCAGCTTGGATCAGGGTTCACCCCTCCACTTT. This encodes CASSLDQGSPLHF.

The chain couples TRBV5-1 to TRBJ2-5; 9 bases map to TRBD1. This CDR3 spans 14 amino acids. CDR1 is SGHRS and CDR2 is YFSETQ in the germline V gene. V lost 2 bases and J lost 4; bases outside the gene matches: 3. CDR3 region: CASSLGQGRETQYF. CDR3 coding DNA: TGCGCCAGCAGCTTAGGACAGGGGCGAGAGACCCAGTACTTC.

This clonotype was detected ten times or more. The rearrangement joins TRBV20-1 to TRBJ1-6; 9 bases are shared with TRBD1. CDR3 length equals 16 residues. V trimming: 5 bases; J trimming: 10 bases; junction bases outside the gene matches: 15. CDR1 and CDR2 from the germline V gene are DFQATT and SNEGSKA (reference sequence). The CDR3 region has the DNA TGCAGTGCTTCATCCCGGACCGGGACAGGGCAATCACCCCTCCACTTT. Amino acids: CSASSRTGTGQSPLHF.

This clonotype was counted many times. The chain joins TRBV20-1 to TRBJ2-1; 7 bases match TRBD1. This CDR3 has 16 residues. V gave up 2 bases and J gave up 3 bases; unmatched junction bases: 10. In germline, CDR1 is DFQATT, CDR2 SNEGSKA (reference sequence). Written as DNA, the CDR3 is TGCAGTGCTAGAAAAATAGACAGGGCCGTCTACAATGAGCAGTTCTTC. Its translation: CSARKIDRAVYNEQFF.

This clonotype was seen at least ten times. The junction does not match germline at one end; this may be a read error. The gene calls are TRBV10-3 and TRBJ2-3; the match to TRBD2 covers 11 bases. In germline, CDR1 is ENHRY, CDR2 SYGVKD. The CDR3 totals 15 residues. In DNA form, the CDR3 reads TGTGCCACCAGTTCTAGCGGGGGGTTGCCAGATACGCAGTATTTT. This sequence encodes CATSSSGGLPDTQYF.

This clonotype occurred many times. CDR3 bases: TGTGCCAGCAGCTTAGGAGGTCGTAGCGGGGTATACAATGAGCAGTTCTTC. Amino acid sequence: CASSLGGRSGVYNEQFF. This sequence joins TRBV5-4 and TRBJ2-1, with 8 bases that match TRBD2. Germline V CDR1 and CDR2: SGHNT, YYREEE (reference sequence). Trimming took 2 bases from V and 4 from J; bases not matched to a gene: 11. CDR3 size: 17 residues.

This clonotype showed up many times. V gene TRBV20-1 combines with J gene TRBJ1-2; a possible D gene is TRBD1 (5 bases). In germline, CDR1 is DFQATT, CDR2 SNEGSKA (reference sequence). The CDR3 covers 14 residues. V was cut by 6 bases and J by 5 bases, with 19 bases left in between. The CDR3 nucleotides read TGCAGTGCGGAGGAAGGGGCGGCCCGATATGGCTACACCTTC. Its translation is CSAEEGAARYGYTF.